This entry lists 32 T cell receptor beta chains sequenced from one sample in a study of T cells in Graves' hyperthyroidism and ophthalmopathy. RNA transcripts yielded amplified TCR beta CDR3 regions. HTBI primers were employed in a first-round RT-PCR of the TCR CDR3. TCRdb recomputed calls from the multiplex PCR reads with MiXCR, one row per CDR3 protein. The table has 500,000 to 600,000 distinct CDR3 sequences, 46% seen once; the top ten hold about 7.8%. Sample: peripheral blood or thyroid tissue (not recorded which). The receptor set was obtained from a woman aged 18 to 35 with Graves' hyperthyroidism.

The chain uses TRBV29-1 and TRBJ1-1; TRBD1 might be the D (5 bases). Germline CDR1 is SQVTM and CDR2 is ANQGSEA. This CDR3 has 13 amino acids. Trimming cost V 8 bases and J 3 bases, with 16 bases left between them. The CDR3, as DNA: TGCAGCTCCAAGAAGGTGGGGGACACTGAAGCTTTCTTT. Translating it yields CSSKKVGDTEAFF.

There are many counts of this clonotype. The chain couples TRBV5-1 to TRBJ2-5, with unresolved D. Germline lookup yields CDR1 SGHRS and CDR2 YFSETQ. This CDR3 is built from 13 residues. V was trimmed by 4 bases and J by 4 bases, leaving 11 bases between them. This CDR3 is CASSILNTETQYF. The DNA of the CDR3 is TGCGCCAGCAGCATACTAAACACAGAGACCCAGTACTTC.

The V gene is TRBV2, the J gene TRBJ1-6, with 8 bases matching TRBD1. J gave up 7 bases and V 8 bases, and 7 bases lay outside the gene matches. This CDR3 contains 14 residues. Germline V gene lookup returns CDR1 SNHLY and CDR2 FYNNEI. The DNA for the CDR3 is TGTGCCAGCGGACTGGGACAGGAAAATTCACCCCTCCACTTT. Its translation is CASGLGQENSPLHF.

The chain employs TRBV6-5 and TRBJ1-2, with D possibly matching TRBD1 (6 bases). Germline assignment: CDR1 MNHEY and CDR2 SVGAGI. Trimming cost V 0 bases and J 12 bases, with 20 bases left between them. The CDR3 sequence is 15 residues long. The CDR3 DNA is TGTGCCAGCAGTTACTCGTTGTCGGGGGCGCTGGGAAACACCTTC. Amino acid sequence: CASSYSLSGALGNTF.

This rearrangement joins TRBV12-3 or TRBV12-4 to TRBJ1-1; a weak D match, TRBD1 (5 bases). Trimming took off 4 bases at V and 3 bases at J, with 12 bases between the two ends. This CDR3 has 14 residues. The CDR3 is CASSSRQGDTEAFF. DNA for the CDR3: TGTGCCAGCAGTTCCAGGCAGGGTGACACTGAAGCTTTCTTT.

This clonotype was seen just once. The chain combines TRBV9 with TRBJ2-3, with 10 positions matching TRBD2. The CDR3 length is 17 residues. From germline, CDR1 is SGDLS and CDR2 YYNGEE. Unmatched junction bases numbered 4, after V lost 0 bases and J lost 0 bases. This CDR3 reads CASSVVPSGSSTDTQYF. The CDR3 DNA sequence: TGTGCCAGCAGCGTAGTACCTAGCGGGAGTAGCACAGATACGCAGTATTTT.

This clonotype occurred many times. This chain uses TRBV6-1 with TRBJ1-2; unclear D gene. This CDR3 comprises 13 residues. The germline gives CDR1 MNHNS, CDR2 SASEGT. V lost 0 bases and J 8 bases, leaving 10 bases between the germline ends. CDR3 nucleotide sequence: TGTGCCAGCAGTGAAGCAAACAGCAGGGGCTACACCTTC. This gives the protein CASSEANSRGYTF.

The chain couples TRBV7-2 to TRBJ1-3; no firm D call. The CDR3 is made up of 12 amino acids. CDR1 and CDR2 from the germline V gene are SGHTA and FQGNSA. V lost 5 bases and J lost 9, with 11 bases in between. CDR3 in amino acids: CASSDLGSTIYF. The CDR3 DNA sequence: TGTGCCAGCAGCGACCTTGGCAGCACCATATATTTT.

This chain links TRBV20-1 with TRBJ1-2, with D perhaps matching TRBD1 (5 bases). Trimming removed 7 bases at V and 4 bases at J, with 10 bases between. This CDR3 has 11 residues. Germline V gives CDR1 DFQATT, CDR2 SNEGSKA (reference sequence). CDR3 in amino acids: CSVPTVYGYTF. The CDR3 coding sequence is TGCAGTGTCCCGACAGTCTATGGCTACACCTTC.

This clonotype was found many times. The genes are TRBV2 and TRBJ2-7, with 9 bases lining up with TRBD1. V trimming: 8 bases; J trimming: 7 bases; junction bases outside the gene matches: 12. The germline V gene has CDR1 SNHLY and CDR2 FYNNEI. CDR3 length: 14 amino acids. CDR3 sequence (DNA): TGTGCCAGCTACCCGGGACAGGGTATAAGGGAGCAGTACTTC. Its protein product is CASYPGQGIREQYF.

The table lists this clonotype with a few counts. The chain uses TRBV18 and TRBJ2-5; perhaps TRBD1 as D (6 bases). This CDR3 spans 14 amino acids. V was cut by 2 bases and J by 2 bases, with 9 bases left in between. The germline gives CDR1 KGHSH, CDR2 LQKENI. CDR3 nucleotides: TGTGCCAGCTCACCAAAAGGACAGCAAGAGACCCAGTACTTC. Translated: CASSPKGQQETQYF.

This clonotype was picked up many times. The chain combines TRBV6-5 with TRBJ2-6; 7 positions agree with TRBD1. V was clipped by 6 bases and J by 2 bases; unmatched bases: 4. This CDR3 contains 15 residues. Germline CDR1 and CDR2: MNHEY and SVGAGI. The CDR3 DNA reads as TGTGCCAGCAGAATCGGACAGGCTGGGGCCAACGTCCTGACTTTC. It yields the protein CASRIGQAGANVLTF.

V usage is TRBV2 and J usage is TRBJ1-5; D call uncertain. This CDR3 region has 13 residues. V gave up 5 bases and J gave up 5 bases, with 10 bases separating them. Germline CDR1 SNHLY, CDR2 FYNNEI. Here the CDR3 reads CASSLGEDQPQHF. Here the CDR3 DNA reads TGTGCCAGCAGTTTAGGAGAGGATCAGCCCCAGCATTTT.

Many counts were recorded for this clonotype. This chain links TRBV9 with TRBJ1-1; no clear D gene. V was shortened by 0 bases and J by 4 bases, with 10 bases between the two germline ends. Germline CDR1 reads SGDLS; CDR2 reads YYNGEE. This CDR3 is 14 amino acids long. The CDR3 spells CASSVAPPSTEAFF. The CDR3 nucleotides are TGTGCCAGCAGCGTAGCCCCCCCCTCCACTGAAGCTTTCTTT.

Concerning this clonotype: This could be a read error, since a much larger clone is one nucleotide away. This chain joins TRBV6-6 and TRBJ1-3; TRBD1 is a possible D gene (6 bases). Germline V lookup: CDR1 MNHNY, CDR2 SVGAGI (reference sequence). CDR3 length equals 14 residues. The CDR3 sequence is CAGSYSTGLNTIYF. CDR3 sequence (DNA): TGTGCCGGCAGTTACTCGACAGGATTAAACACCATATATTTT.

There are many counts of this clonotype. J is TRBJ1-4 and V is TRBV14, with D possibly being TRBD1 (5 bases). In germline, CDR1 is SGHDN, CDR2 FVKESK. The CDR3 length is 15 residues. Trimming cost V 4 bases and J 8 bases, with 17 bases left between them. In DNA form, the CDR3 reads TGTGCCAGCAGCCCATCCCTGGGGACCGTGGAAAAACTGTTTTTT. As protein: CASSPSLGTVEKLFF.

The chain carries TRBV27 and TRBJ1-1, with TRBD1 as a possible D gene (5 bases). CDR1 and CDR2 (germline): MNHEY, SMNVEV (reference sequence). The CDR3 is 13 residues long. Deletions cut 2 bases from V and 6 bases from J, with 10 bases between. In nucleotides, the CDR3 is TGTGCCAGCAGTTTAATTCTGGGGGCTGAAGCTTTCTTT. Its protein product is CASSLILGAEAFF.

The table lists this clonotype with many counts. The rearrangement joins TRBV27 to TRBJ1-1; D not certain. Germline CDR1 is MNHEY and CDR2 is SMNVEV (reference sequence). CDR3 length: 13 amino acids. Trimming pared 5 bases from V and 2 bases from J, leaving 9 bases between. CDR3 in DNA: TGTGCCAGCAGTAAACGCAGAAACACTGAAGCTTTCTTT. It is translated as CASSKRRNTEAFF.

Many counts were recorded for this clonotype. The chain uses TRBV11-3 and TRBJ1-1; D may be TRBD1 (6 bases). Trimming shortened V by 0 bases and J by 4 bases, and 12 bases separated the two germline ends. Per the germline V gene, CDR1 is SGHNT and CDR2 is YENEEA. CDR3 length equals 15 residues. The chain's CDR3 is CASSLDGGALTEAFF. CDR3 bases: TGTGCCAGCAGCTTAGATGGGGGGGCACTCACTGAAGCTTTCTTT.

In its sample, this clonotype was seen many times. V is TRBV6-5 and J is TRBJ1-1; 7 bases fit TRBD1. Germline V CDR1 and CDR2: MNHEY, SVGAGI. This CDR3 has 14 residues. J lost 1 base, V lost 2 bases, and 1 base had no gene match. The CDR3 is CASSYRTGNTEAFF. The CDR3 DNA sequence: TGTGCCAGCAGTTACCGGACAGGGAACACTGAAGCTTTCTTT.

The gene calls are TRBV7-2 and TRBJ1-6; 10 bases agree with TRBD1. The CDR3 spans 16 residues. Trimming took 5 bases from V and 6 from J; bases not matched to a gene: 7. In germline, CDR1 is SGHTA, CDR2 FQGNSA. The CDR3 here is CASSPWTGGGNSPLHF. CDR3 in DNA: TGTGCCAGCAGCCCGTGGACAGGGGGTGGTAATTCACCCCTCCACTTT. The whole variable domain, remainder taken from reference TRBV7-2 and TRBJ1-6, is GAGVSQSPSNKVTEKGKDVELRCDPISGHTALYWYRQSLGQGLEFLIYFQGNSAPDKSGLPSDRFSAERTGGSVSTLTIQRTQQEDSAVYLCASSPWTGGGNSPLHFGNGTRLTVT.

This chain joins TRBV7-2 and TRBJ2-1; the match to TRBD2 covers 15 bases. V was pared by 5 bases and J by 0 bases, with 5 bases of the junction left unmatched. The CDR3 sequence is 18 residues long. Germline V gene lookup returns CDR1 SGHTA and CDR2 FQGNSA. Here the CDR3 reads CASSPWTSGRASYNEQFF. Written as DNA, the CDR3 is TGTGCCAGCAGCCCTTGGACTAGCGGGAGGGCCTCCTACAATGAGCAGTTCTTC.

This clonotype was recorded only once. The V and J genes are TRBV5-1 and TRBJ2-5; 9 positions agree with TRBD1. The V gene end was trimmed by 4 bases and the J gene end by 4 bases; junction bases not matched to a gene: 11. The CDR3 contains 16 residues. CDR1 SGHRS and CDR2 YFSETQ come from the germline V gene. CDR3 DNA sequence: TGCGCCAGCAGCCAAGGGGACAGGGTGAGAGGAGAGACCCAGTACTTC. It yields the protein CASSQGDRVRGETQYF.

The table lists this clonotype with many counts. The chain employs TRBV4-1 and TRBJ2-5; the D is unclear. The V gene's germline CDR1 is MGHRA and CDR2 YSYEKL. The V gene lost 1 base and the J gene lost 0 bases, with 9 bases spanning the gap. The CDR3 is made up of 15 amino acids. The CDR3 nucleotides read TGCGCCAGCAGCCAAGGCTGGGTCTACCAAGAGACCCAGTACTTC. This sequence encodes CASSQGWVYQETQYF.

The genes are TRBV18 and TRBJ2-5, with D possibly matching TRBD1 (6 bases). The V gene lost 3 bases and the J gene lost 2 bases, with 10 bases spanning the gap. The CDR3 contains 14 residues. The germline CDR1 and CDR2 sequences are KGHSH and LQKENI. The CDR3 bases are TGTGCCAGCTCACCCCCCCAGGGGCAAGAGACCCAGTACTTC. Translation: CASSPPQGQETQYF. The full variable domain, rest sourced from reference TRBV18 and TRBJ2-5, is NAGVMQNPRHLVRRRGQEARLRCSPMKGHSHVYWYRQLPEEGLKFMVYLQKENIIDESGMPKERFSAEFPKEGPSILRIQQVVRGDSAAYFCASSPPQGQETQYFGPGTRLLVL.

Many counts were recorded for this clonotype. The chain uses TRBV27 and TRBJ2-5; D ambiguous. Trimming stripped 6 bases from V and 5 bases from J, with 13 bases between. CDR1 and CDR2 from the germline V gene are MNHEY and SMNVEV (reference sequence). CDR3 size: 13 residues. This chain's CDR3 is CASSLFAGETQYF. CDR3 in DNA: TGTGCCAGCAGCCTTTTTGCCGGGGAGACCCAGTACTTC.

V gene TRBV12-3 or TRBV12-4 combines with J gene TRBJ1-4, with TRBD1 matching over 11 bases. The CDR3 length is 15 residues. V dropped 5 bases and J dropped 7; count of bases not matched to a gene: 6. CDR3 in amino acids: CASSPAGTGGEKLFF. CDR3 DNA sequence: TGTGCCAGCAGTCCCGCCGGGACAGGGGGTGAAAAACTGTTTTTT.

This clonotype was counted many times. The rearrangement uses TRBV3-1 and TRBJ1-2; D unclear. The CDR3 consists of 13 residues. CDR1 is LGHDT, CDR2 YNNKEL, per germline (reference sequence). V was trimmed by 7 bases and J by 2 bases, leaving 11 bases between them. CDR3 nucleotides: TGTGCCAGCATGGACCCGGGCAACTATGGCTACACCTTC. This sequence encodes CASMDPGNYGYTF.

This clonotype was observed a few times. The genes are TRBV19 and TRBJ1-1; D unclear. This CDR3 spans 14 amino acids. CDR1 and CDR2 from the germline V gene are LNHDA and SQIVND (reference sequence). V was trimmed by 7 bases and J by 1 base, leaving 13 bases between them. The CDR3 sequence: CASTLFGPNTEAFF. DNA for the CDR3: TGTGCCAGTACCCTATTCGGGCCGAACACTGAAGCTTTCTTT.

Only a few counts were recorded for this clonotype. V is TRBV7-9 and J is TRBJ2-1, with 7 bases that match TRBD1. The CDR3 has 13 amino acids. The V gene end was trimmed by 5 bases and the J gene end by 6 bases; junction bases not matched to a gene: 4. Germline loops: CDR1 SEHNR, CDR2 FQNEAQ (reference sequence). The CDR3 sequence: CASSKGTVNEQFF. CDR3 nucleotides: TGTGCCAGCAGCAAAGGGACAGTCAATGAGCAGTTCTTC.

With respect to this clonotype: Being one base from a much bigger clone, this may be a read error. The chain recombines TRBV7-8 with TRBJ2-2, with 10 positions matching TRBD2. Germline V gene sequence: CDR1 SGHVS, CDR2 FQNEAQ. The CDR3 spans 16 residues. Written as DNA, the CDR3 is TGTGCCGGCAGCCTCCGGACTAGCGGGAACACCGGGGAGCTGTTTTTT. Protein sequence: CAGSLRTSGNTGELFF. The full variable domain, its missing parts supplied by reference TRBV7-8 and TRBJ2-2, is GAGVSQSPRYKVAKRGQDVALRCDPISGHVSLFWYQQALGQGPEFLTYFQNEAQLDKSGLPSDRFFAERPEGSVSTLKIQRTQQEDSAVYLCAGSLRTSGNTGELFFGEGSRLTVL.

This clonotype was detected ten times or more. This chain uses TRBV25-1 with TRBJ1-2; 10 bases line up with TRBD1. Germline trimming cut 2 bases from V and 7 bases from J; bases unmatched to any gene: 7. The CDR3 has 15 amino acids. Germline V CDR1 and CDR2: MGHDK, SYGVNS. The CDR3 loop reads CASSETGTGVRGYTF. CDR3 nucleotide sequence: TGTGCCAGCAGTGAAACCGGGACAGGGGTTCGTGGCTACACCTTC.